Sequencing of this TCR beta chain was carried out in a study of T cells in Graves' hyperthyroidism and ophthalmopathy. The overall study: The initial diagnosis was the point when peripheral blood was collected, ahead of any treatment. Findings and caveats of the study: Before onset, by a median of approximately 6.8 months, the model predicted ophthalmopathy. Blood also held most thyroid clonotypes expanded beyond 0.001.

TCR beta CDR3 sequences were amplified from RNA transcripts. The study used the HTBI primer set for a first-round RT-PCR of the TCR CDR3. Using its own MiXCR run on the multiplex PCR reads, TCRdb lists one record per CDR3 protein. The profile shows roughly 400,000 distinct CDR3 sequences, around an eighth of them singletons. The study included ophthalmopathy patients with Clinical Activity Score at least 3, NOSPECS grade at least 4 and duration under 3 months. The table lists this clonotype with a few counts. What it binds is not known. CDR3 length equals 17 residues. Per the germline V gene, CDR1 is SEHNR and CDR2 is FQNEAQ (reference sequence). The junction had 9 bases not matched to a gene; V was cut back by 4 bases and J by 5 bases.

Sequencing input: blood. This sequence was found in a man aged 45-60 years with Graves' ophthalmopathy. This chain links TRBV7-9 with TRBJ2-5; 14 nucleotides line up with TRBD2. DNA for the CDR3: TGTGCCAGCAGCTATGGACTAGCGGGAGGCCGGGGGGAGACCCAGTACTTC. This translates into CASSYGLAGGRGETQYF.